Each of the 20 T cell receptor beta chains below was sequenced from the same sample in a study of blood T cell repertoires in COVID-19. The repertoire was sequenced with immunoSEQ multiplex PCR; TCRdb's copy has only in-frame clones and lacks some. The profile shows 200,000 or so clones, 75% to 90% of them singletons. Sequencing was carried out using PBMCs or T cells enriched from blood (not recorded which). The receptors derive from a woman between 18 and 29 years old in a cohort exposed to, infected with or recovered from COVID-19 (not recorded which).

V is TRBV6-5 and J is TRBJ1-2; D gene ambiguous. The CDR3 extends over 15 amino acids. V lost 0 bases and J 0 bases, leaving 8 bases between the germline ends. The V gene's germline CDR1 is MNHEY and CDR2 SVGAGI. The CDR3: CASSYSSTANYGYTF. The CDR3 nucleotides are TGTGCCAGCAGTTACTCGTCAACAGCTAACTATGGCTACACCTTC.

CDR3 sequence reads: CASSPLAGEGHEQYF. CDR3 DNA sequence: TGTGCCAGCTCACCACTAGCGGGAGAGGGGCACGAGCAGTACTTC. The rearrangement joins TRBV18 to TRBJ2-7; 9 bases line up with TRBD2. The CDR3 runs to 15 residues. The J segment lost 5 bases and the V segment lost 1 base, leaving 6 bases of the junction unmatched. Germline-derived CDR1 and CDR2 are KGHSH and LQKENI.

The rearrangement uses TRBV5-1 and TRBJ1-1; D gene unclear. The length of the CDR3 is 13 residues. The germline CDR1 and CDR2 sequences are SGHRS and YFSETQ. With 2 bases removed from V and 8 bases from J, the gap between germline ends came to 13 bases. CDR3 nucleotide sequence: TGCGCCAGCAGCTTTGGGTCCGGGGAGGAAGCTTTCTTT. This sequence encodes CASSFGSGEEAFF.

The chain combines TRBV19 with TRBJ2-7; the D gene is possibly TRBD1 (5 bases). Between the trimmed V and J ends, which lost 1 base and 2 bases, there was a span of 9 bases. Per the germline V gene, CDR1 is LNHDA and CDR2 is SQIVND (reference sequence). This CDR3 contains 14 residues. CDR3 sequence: CASSIAGLAYEQYF. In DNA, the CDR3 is TGTGCCAGTAGTATAGCAGGGTTAGCCTACGAGCAGTACTTC.

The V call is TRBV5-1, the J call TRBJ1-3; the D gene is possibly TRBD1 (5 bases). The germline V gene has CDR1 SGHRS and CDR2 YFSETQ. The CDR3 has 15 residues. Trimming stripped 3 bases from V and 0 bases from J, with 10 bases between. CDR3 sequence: CASSWTTGSGNTIYF. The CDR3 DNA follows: TGCGCCAGCAGCTGGACAACTGGCTCTGGAAACACCATATATTTT.

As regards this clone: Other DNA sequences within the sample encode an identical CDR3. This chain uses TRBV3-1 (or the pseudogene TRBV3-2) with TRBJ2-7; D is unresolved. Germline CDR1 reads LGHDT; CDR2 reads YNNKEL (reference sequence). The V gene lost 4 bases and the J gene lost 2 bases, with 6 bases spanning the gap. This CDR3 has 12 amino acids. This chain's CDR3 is CASSPRAYEQYF. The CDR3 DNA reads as TGTGCCAGCAGCCCCCGGGCCTACGAGCAGTACTTC.

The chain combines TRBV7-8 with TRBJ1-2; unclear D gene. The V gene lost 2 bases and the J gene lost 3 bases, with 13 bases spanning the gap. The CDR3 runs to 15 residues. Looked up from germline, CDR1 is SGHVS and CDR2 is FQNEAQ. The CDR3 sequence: CASSLRSGRYYGYTF. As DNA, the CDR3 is TGTGCCAGCAGCTTAAGAAGCGGCCGGTACTATGGCTACACCTTC.

CDR3: CATSDPLRGNEQYF. Here the CDR3 DNA reads TGTGCCACCAGCGACCCTTTGCGGGGTAACGAGCAGTACTTC. The rearrangement joins TRBV24-1 to TRBJ2-7; D is perhaps TRBD2 (6 bases). The CDR3 contains 14 residues. Germline CDR1 is KGHDR and CDR2 is SFDVKD. V lost 7 bases and J 5 bases, leaving 17 bases between the germline ends.

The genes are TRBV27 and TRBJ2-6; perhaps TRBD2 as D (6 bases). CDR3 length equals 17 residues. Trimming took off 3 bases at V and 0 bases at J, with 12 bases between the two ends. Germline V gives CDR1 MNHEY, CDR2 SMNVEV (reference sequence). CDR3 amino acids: CASSLEGSVSGANVLTF. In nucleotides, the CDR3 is TGTGCCAGCAGTTTGGAGGGGTCAGTCTCTGGGGCCAACGTCCTGACTTTC.

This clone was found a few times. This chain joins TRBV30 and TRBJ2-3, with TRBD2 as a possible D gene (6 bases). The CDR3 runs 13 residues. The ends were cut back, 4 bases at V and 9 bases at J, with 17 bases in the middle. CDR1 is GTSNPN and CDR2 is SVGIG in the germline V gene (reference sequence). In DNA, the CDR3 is TGTGCCTGGAACGAGGGAGGCCCCGACACGCAGTATTTT. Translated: CAWNEGGPDTQYF.

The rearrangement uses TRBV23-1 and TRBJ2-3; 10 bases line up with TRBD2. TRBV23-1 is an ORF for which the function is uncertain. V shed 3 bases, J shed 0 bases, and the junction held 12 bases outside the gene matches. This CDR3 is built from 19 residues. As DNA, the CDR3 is TGCGCCAGCAGTCAGCTCACCAGCCCGACTAGCGGGAGCACAGATACGCAGTATTTT. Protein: CASSQLTSPTSGSTDTQYF.

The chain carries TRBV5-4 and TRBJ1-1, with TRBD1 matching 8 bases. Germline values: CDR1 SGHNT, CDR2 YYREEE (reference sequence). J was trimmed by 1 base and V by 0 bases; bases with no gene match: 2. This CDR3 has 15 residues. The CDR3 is CASSLGDRKNTEAFF. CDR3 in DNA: TGTGCCAGCAGCTTGGGGGACAGGAAGAACACTGAAGCTTTCTTT.

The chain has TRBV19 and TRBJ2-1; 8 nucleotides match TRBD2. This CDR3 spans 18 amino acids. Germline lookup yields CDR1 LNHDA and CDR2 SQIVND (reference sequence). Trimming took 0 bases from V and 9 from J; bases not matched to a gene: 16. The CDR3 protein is CASSIDNGQREWVGEQFF. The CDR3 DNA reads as TGTGCCAGTAGTATAGACAATGGGCAGCGGGAGTGGGTGGGTGAGCAGTTCTTC.

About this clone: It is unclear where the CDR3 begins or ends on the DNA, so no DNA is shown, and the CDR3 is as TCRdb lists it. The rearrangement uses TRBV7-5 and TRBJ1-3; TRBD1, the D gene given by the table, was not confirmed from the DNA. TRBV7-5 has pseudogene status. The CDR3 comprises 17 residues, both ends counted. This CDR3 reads CARSFGSGTENLHTIYF.

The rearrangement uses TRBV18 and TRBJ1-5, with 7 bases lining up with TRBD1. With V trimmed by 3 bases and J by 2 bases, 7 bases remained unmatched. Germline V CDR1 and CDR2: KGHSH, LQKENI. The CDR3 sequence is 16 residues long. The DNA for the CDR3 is TGTGCCAGCTCACCCGACAGGGCCCGAGGCAATCAGCCCCAGCATTTT. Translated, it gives CASSPDRARGNQPQHF.

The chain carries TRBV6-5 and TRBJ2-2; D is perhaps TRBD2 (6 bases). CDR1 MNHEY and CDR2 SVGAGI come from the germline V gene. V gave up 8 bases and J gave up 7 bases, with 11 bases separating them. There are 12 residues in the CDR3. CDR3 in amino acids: CASEEGGGELFF. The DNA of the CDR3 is TGTGCCAGCGAAGAGGGAGGCGGGGAGCTGTTTTTT.

The CDR3 DNA reads as TGTGCCAGTAGTATCAGGGTTAGCAATCAGCCCCAGCATTTT. Translated, it gives CASSIRVSNQPQHF. This rearrangement joins TRBV19 to TRBJ1-5; tentatively, D is TRBD1 (5 bases). CDR1 and CDR2 (germline): LNHDA, SQIVND (reference sequence). The V end was cut by 3 bases, the J end by 0 bases, with 6 bases between. The CDR3 is made up of 14 amino acids.

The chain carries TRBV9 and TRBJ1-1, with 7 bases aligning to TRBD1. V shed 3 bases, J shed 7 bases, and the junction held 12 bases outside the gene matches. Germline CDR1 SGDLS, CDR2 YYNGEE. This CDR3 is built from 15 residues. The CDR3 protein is CASSDPGTVDHEAFF. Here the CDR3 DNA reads TGTGCCAGCAGCGATCCCGGGACAGTCGATCATGAAGCTTTCTTT.

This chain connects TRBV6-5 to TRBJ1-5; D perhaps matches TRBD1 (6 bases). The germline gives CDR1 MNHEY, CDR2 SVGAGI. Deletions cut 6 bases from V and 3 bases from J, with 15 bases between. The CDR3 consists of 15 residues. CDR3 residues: CASRRQAAINQPQHF. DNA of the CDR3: TGTGCCAGCAGGAGACAGGCGGCAATCAATCAGCCCCAGCATTTT.

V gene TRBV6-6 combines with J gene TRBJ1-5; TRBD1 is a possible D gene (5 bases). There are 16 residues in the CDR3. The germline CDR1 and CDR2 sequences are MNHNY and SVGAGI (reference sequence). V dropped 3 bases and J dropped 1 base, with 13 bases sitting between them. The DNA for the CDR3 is TGTGCCAGCAGTTATAGAGCAGGGTTGAGCAATCAGCCCCAGCATTTT. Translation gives CASSYRAGLSNQPQHF.